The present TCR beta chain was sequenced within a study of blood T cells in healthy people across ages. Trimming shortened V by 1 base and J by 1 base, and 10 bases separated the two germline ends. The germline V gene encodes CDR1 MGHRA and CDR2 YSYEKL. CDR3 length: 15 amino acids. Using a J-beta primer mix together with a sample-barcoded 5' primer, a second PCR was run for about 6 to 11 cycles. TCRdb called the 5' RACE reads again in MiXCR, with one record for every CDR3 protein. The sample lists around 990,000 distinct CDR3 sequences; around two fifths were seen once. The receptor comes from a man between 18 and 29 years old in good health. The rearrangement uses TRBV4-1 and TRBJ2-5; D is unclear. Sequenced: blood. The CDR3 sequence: CASSQGLSAQETQYF. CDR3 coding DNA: TGCGCCAGCAGCCAAGGTCTAAGCGCCCAAGAGACCCAGTACTTC.